The entry that follows covers one T cell receptor beta chain sequence. The sample originates from a study of technical replicates of blood from a handful of donors. CDR3 length: 14 amino acids. Germline V gene sequence: CDR1 SGHRS, CDR2 YFSETQ. The junction had 3 bases not matched to a gene; V was cut back by 2 bases and J by 1 base. Using immunoSEQ multiplex PCR, the repertoire was profiled, and TCRdb retains in-frame clones only, with some absent. This repertoire shows 91,000 or so clones, 95% found once; its top ten account for 0.2% to 0.25%. This sequence joins TRBV5-1 and TRBJ2-7; 7 positions match TRBD1. The sample taken for sequencing was T cells isolated from PBMCs. This TCR was sampled from a human donor in good health. CDR3 protein: CASSLGGLSYEQYF. The CDR3 DNA follows: TGCGCCAGCAGCTTAGGGGGCCTATCCTACGAGCAGTACTTC.